This TCR beta chain was sequenced during a study of beta chain features in type 1 diabetes. Overall study context: On cell yields, gender and age, patients and healthy donors were similar. Study findings and constraints: When VDJ junctions were examined, type 1 diabetes patients showed fewer insertions and more deletions. People with Type 1 diabetes carried modestly yet significantly shorter TCRB CDR3s in all four CD4+ subsets.

Germline CDR1 is LGHNA and CDR2 is YNFKEQ. V trimming: 1 base; J trimming: 2 bases; junction bases outside the gene matches: 4. CDR3 length equals 16 residues. CD45RO/CCR7/CD25/CD127/CD95/CD27 separated CD4+ naive, central memory, regulatory and stem cell-like memory cells by sorting. In this sample, this clone turned up a few times. The antigen is not known. Of the isolated RNA, all was reverse transcribed, and so the sequenced material was expressed TCRB transcripts. An average of roughly 4 million reads was obtained for naive, central memory and regulatory T cell samples. This table comes from immunoSEQ multiplex PCR, and its TCRdb copy is limited to in-frame clones, with some not included. Of over 200,000 clones listed, approximately 11% were seen once; the top ten hold approximately 0.015%.

The clonotype comes from a young man with type 1 diabetes. Sequencing used naive CD4+ T cells from blood. This chain joins TRBV4-2 and TRBJ2-5, with 10 nucleotides matching TRBD2. The CDR3 region is CASSQVLAGEQETQYF. In DNA, the CDR3 is TGTGCCAGCAGCCAAGTTCTAGCGGGGGAGCAAGAGACCCAGTACTTC.